This T cell receptor (beta chain) was recovered during a study of shared clonotypes between healthy human individuals. The naive CD8 population came from CD45RO-negative cells selected for CCR7, without terminally differentiated effector memory CD45RA+ cells. Measured with immunoSEQ multiplex PCR; TCRdb has only the in-frame clones, and not every one. The sample gives about 1.9 million clones, around 95% of which show up once; 1.5% to 2% is in the top ten. The sequence was obtained from a man younger than 30 in good health. Some clones in this sample may be carry-over from other donors' samples. Sequenced sample: naive CD8+ T cells from PBMCs.

As DNA, the CDR3 is TGTGCCAGCAGCCTGGGTAGGGGGCGAAGGGAATACAATGAGCAGTTCTTC. Translating gives CASSLGRGRREYNEQFF. The chain employs TRBV28 and TRBJ2-1; 7 bases are shared with TRBD1. The CDR3 contains 17 residues. With V trimmed by 6 bases and J by 4 bases, 15 bases remained unmatched. The germline CDR1 and CDR2 sequences are MDHEN and SYDVKM.